These T cell receptor beta chains were read from a single sample in a study of blood T cells in healthy people across ages. TCRdb reprocessed the 5' RACE reads via MiXCR and lists one record per CDR3 protein. Among about 720,000 distinct CDR3 sequences, 22% were seen once, and the ten largest hold roughly a fifth. The specimen sequenced was blood. These TCRs come from a man between 65 and 79 years old in good health. Both conserved end residues are part of each CDR3. Fields, in order: J gene, clone size, V gene, D gene, CDR3 protein, CDR3 DNA. The D gene is left open where the match is weak. Size is stated for part of the rows, as once, few or many counts, or as a class when the clone is expanded.

J gene: TRBJ1-4; clone size: -; V gene: TRBV20-1; D gene: -; CDR3 protein: CSASRRPPSGGWEKLFF; CDR3 DNA: TGCAGTGCTAGTCGCCGGCCCCCGAGCGGGGGTTGGGAAAAACTGTTTTTT
J gene: TRBJ1-3; clone size: -; V gene: TRBV7-2; D gene: TRBD1; CDR3 protein: CASSQGQVYSGNTIYF; CDR3 DNA: TGTGCCAGCAGCCAGGGACAGGTTTACTCTGGAAACACCATATATTTT
J gene: TRBJ2-2; clone size: -; V gene: TRBV6-1; D gene: -; CDR3 protein: CASREGGTGELFF; CDR3 DNA: TGTGCCAGCAGAGAGGGGGGGACCGGGGAGCTGTTTTTT
J gene: TRBJ1-6; clone size: once; V gene: TRBV6-4; D gene: -; CDR3 protein: CASSDSRRGNSPLHF; CDR3 DNA: TGTGCCAGCAGTGACTCGCGAAGGGGTAATTCACCCCTCCACTTT
J gene: TRBJ2-3; clone size: -; V gene: TRBV29-1; D gene: -; CDR3 protein: CSVEGLGVGTDTQYF; CDR3 DNA: TGCAGCGTTGAAGGGTTGGGCGTCGGCACAGATACGCAGTATTTT
J gene: TRBJ2-1; clone size: -; V gene: TRBV6-2/TRBV6-3; D gene: -; CDR3 protein: CASSSLGGQFF; CDR3 DNA: TGTGCCAGCAGTTCCCTCGGGGGGCAGTTCTTC
J gene: TRBJ1-3; clone size: few; V gene: TRBV15; D gene: -; CDR3 protein: CATSRYGNTIYF; CDR3 DNA: TGTGCCACCAGCAGATATGGAAACACCATATATTTT
J gene: TRBJ2-3; clone size: -; V gene: TRBV5-1; D gene: -; CDR3 protein: CASSVNRDLTDTQYF; CDR3 DNA: TGCGCCAGCAGCGTTAACAGGGACCTCACAGATACGCAGTATTTT
J gene: TRBJ1-2; clone size: few; V gene: TRBV5-1; D gene: TRBD1; CDR3 protein: CASSLAGTGDYGYTF; CDR3 DNA: TGCGCCAGCAGCTTGGCGGGGACAGGGGATTATGGCTACACCTTC
J gene: TRBJ1-1; clone size: few; V gene: TRBV20-1; D gene: -; CDR3 protein: CSARRGVLNIEAFF; CDR3 DNA: TGCAGTGCTAGACGGGGGGTTCTGAACATTGAAGCTTTCTTT
J gene: TRBJ2-1; clone size: -; V gene: TRBV19; D gene: -; CDR3 protein: CASMRGPYNEQFF; CDR3 DNA: TGTGCCAGTATGAGGGGCCCCTACAATGAGCAGTTCTTC
J gene: TRBJ2-5; clone size: -; V gene: TRBV12-3/TRBV12-4; D gene: TRBD2; CDR3 protein: CASSYRTSGSGTQYF; CDR3 DNA: TGTGCCAGCAGCTATCGGACTAGCGGGTCCGGGACCCAGTACTTC
J gene: TRBJ2-1; clone size: few; V gene: TRBV29-1; D gene: -; CDR3 protein: CSVESAEVSSYNEQFF; CDR3 DNA: TGCAGCGTTGAATCCGCCGAGGTGAGCTCCTACAATGAGCAGTTCTTC
J gene: TRBJ2-1; clone size: few; V gene: TRBV9; D gene: TRBD1; CDR3 protein: CASSVDGQGVINEQFF; CDR3 DNA: TGTGCCAGCAGCGTAGACGGACAGGGGGTAATTAATGAGCAGTTCTTC
J gene: TRBJ1-2; clone size: few; V gene: TRBV4-2; D gene: -; CDR3 protein: CASTQPGANYGYTF; CDR3 DNA: TGTGCCAGCACCCAACCAGGAGCCAACTATGGCTACACCTTC
J gene: TRBJ2-2; clone size: few; V gene: TRBV5-1; D gene: TRBD1; CDR3 protein: CASSQEGQGSTGELFF; CDR3 DNA: TGCGCCAGCAGCCAAGAAGGACAGGGAAGCACCGGGGAGCTGTTTTTT
J gene: TRBJ1-1; clone size: -; V gene: TRBV20-1; D gene: -; CDR3 protein: CSARFRDGYPRGAFF; CDR3 DNA: TGCAGTGCTAGATTCCGGGACGGATACCCGCGGGGGGCTTTCTTT
J gene: TRBJ1-5; clone size: many; V gene: TRBV6-2/TRBV6-3; D gene: TRBD1; CDR3 protein: CASKHYRGGSNQPQHF; CDR3 DNA: TGTGCCAGCAAGCATTACAGGGGGGGTAGCAATCAGCCCCAGCATTTT
J gene: TRBJ2-3; clone size: few; V gene: TRBV29-1; D gene: TRBD2; CDR3 protein: CSAETSGTDTQYF; CDR3 DNA: TGCAGCGCAGAGACTAGCGGTACAGATACGCAGTATTTT
J gene: TRBJ2-5; clone size: many; V gene: TRBV6-5; D gene: TRBD1; CDR3 protein: CASSNDRGETQYF; CDR3 DNA: TGTGCCAGCAGTAACGACAGGGGAGAGACCCAGTACTTC
J gene: TRBJ1-1; clone size: -; V gene: TRBV12-3/TRBV12-4; D gene: -; CDR3 protein: CASSLLAGRAFF; CDR3 DNA: TGTGCCAGCAGTCTTTTGGCAGGGAGAGCTTTCTTT
J gene: TRBJ2-7; clone size: -; V gene: TRBV6-5; D gene: -; CDR3 protein: CASSYLADSYEQYF; CDR3 DNA: TGTGCCAGCAGTTACTTGGCTGACTCCTACGAGCAGTACTTC
J gene: TRBJ2-1; clone size: -; V gene: TRBV5-5; D gene: TRBD2; CDR3 protein: CASSFVAGNYNEQFF; CDR3 DNA: TGTGCCAGCAGCTTTGTAGCGGGGAACTACAATGAGCAGTTCTTC
J gene: TRBJ1-2; clone size: many; V gene: TRBV20-1; D gene: -; CDR3 protein: CSATDRNYGYTF; CDR3 DNA: TGCAGTGCTACCGACAGGAACTATGGCTACACCTTC
J gene: TRBJ2-3; clone size: few; V gene: TRBV6-6; D gene: -; CDR3 protein: CASSKDWQTTDTQYF; CDR3 DNA: TGTGCCAGCAGTAAGGACTGGCAAACCACAGATACGCAGTATTTT
J gene: TRBJ2-3; clone size: -; V gene: TRBV28; D gene: -; CDR3 protein: CASSSGTLHRDTQYF; CDR3 DNA: TGTGCCAGCAGTTCGGGGACTCTCCACAGGGATACGCAGTATTTT
J gene: TRBJ1-5; clone size: -; V gene: TRBV7-2; D gene: TRBD1; CDR3 protein: CASSLDGDRNQPQHF; CDR3 DNA: TGTGCCAGCAGCTTAGATGGGGACAGAAATCAGCCCCAGCATTTT
J gene: TRBJ2-3; clone size: -; V gene: TRBV29-1; D gene: -; CDR3 protein: CSVEWVAHTDTQYF; CDR3 DNA: TGCAGCGTTGAATGGGTAGCTCACACAGATACGCAGTATTTT
J gene: TRBJ1-5; clone size: -; V gene: TRBV12-3/TRBV12-4; D gene: -; CDR3 protein: CASSPGYQPQHF; CDR3 DNA: TGTGCCAGCAGTCCAGGGTACCAGCCCCAGCATTTT
J gene: TRBJ1-1; clone size: few; V gene: TRBV11-3; D gene: -; CDR3 protein: CASQTGRMNTEAFF; CDR3 DNA: TGTGCCAGCCAAACGGGCAGGATGAACACTGAAGCTTTCTTT
J gene: TRBJ2-3; clone size: few; V gene: TRBV20-1; D gene: -; CDR3 protein: CCPSGEGGTDTQYF; CDR3 DNA: TGCTGCCCGTCGGGAGAGGGTGGCACAGATACGCAGTATTTT
J gene: TRBJ2-2; clone size: few; V gene: TRBV2; D gene: TRBD2; CDR3 protein: CASRLAGGANTGELFF; CDR3 DNA: TGTGCCAGCCGGCTAGCGGGGGGAGCGAACACCGGGGAGCTGTTTTTT
J gene: TRBJ2-3; clone size: few; V gene: TRBV5-1; D gene: TRBD2; CDR3 protein: CASNPSGGTDTQYF; CDR3 DNA: TGCGCCAGCAACCCTAGCGGGGGCACAGATACGCAGTATTTT
J gene: TRBJ1-3; clone size: many; V gene: TRBV28; D gene: -; CDR3 protein: CASRPSGPNLISGNTIYF; CDR3 DNA: TGTGCCAGCAGACCTTCGGGGCCTAACCTTATCTCGGGAAACACCATATATTTT
J gene: TRBJ2-7; clone size: -; V gene: TRBV3-1; D gene: -; CDR3 protein: CASSSLGLVVEQYF; CDR3 DNA: TGTGCCAGCAGCTCCTTAGGGCTAGTCGTCGAGCAGTACTTC
J gene: TRBJ1-1; clone size: few; V gene: TRBV11-2; D gene: -; CDR3 protein: CASAVTGITEAFF; CDR3 DNA: TGTGCCAGCGCCGTGACGGGGATCACTGAAGCTTTCTTT
J gene: TRBJ2-1; clone size: few; V gene: TRBV29-1; D gene: -; CDR3 protein: CSVGGHYNEQFF; CDR3 DNA: TGCAGCGTTGGAGGACACTACAATGAGCAGTTCTTC
J gene: TRBJ2-5; clone size: few; V gene: TRBV6-1; D gene: TRBD1; CDR3 protein: CASSPTGGEETQYF; CDR3 DNA: TGTGCCAGCAGTCCCACAGGGGGCGAGGAGACCCAGTACTTC
J gene: TRBJ1-2; clone size: few; V gene: TRBV14; D gene: -; CDR3 protein: CASSQVAGYRGSYTF; CDR3 DNA: TGTGCCAGCAGCCAAGTGGCCGGATATCGAGGGAGCTACACCTTC
J gene: TRBJ2-5; clone size: -; V gene: TRBV11-3; D gene: -; CDR3 protein: CASSFGAGGATFETQYF; CDR3 DNA: TGTGCCAGCAGCTTCGGGGCTGGGGGCGCGACTTTTGAGACCCAGTACTTC
J gene: TRBJ2-1; clone size: many; V gene: TRBV7-2; D gene: -; CDR3 protein: CASRTGGDEQFF; CDR3 DNA: TGTGCCAGCCGAACAGGCGGCGATGAGCAGTTCTTC
J gene: TRBJ2-3; clone size: few; V gene: TRBV14; D gene: -; CDR3 protein: CASRPGHRDYTQYF; CDR3 DNA: TGTGCCAGCAGACCGGGACACCGGGACTACACGCAGTATTTT
J gene: TRBJ2-3; clone size: -; V gene: TRBV10-3; D gene: -; CDR3 protein: CAITGAGDTQYF; CDR3 DNA: TGTGCCATCACCGGAGCGGGAGATACGCAGTATTTT
J gene: TRBJ2-7; clone size: few; V gene: TRBV12-3/TRBV12-4; D gene: -; CDR3 protein: CASSLGAPYEQYF; CDR3 DNA: TGTGCCAGCAGTTTGGGAGCGCCCTACGAGCAGTACTTC